This T cell receptor beta chain was found in a study of shared clonotypes between healthy human individuals. Generated by immunoSEQ multiplex PCR, the TCRdb table keeps only in-frame clones and is missing some. This table has fewer than 1.6 million clones, around 98.5% appearing once. Turning to this clone: Its antigen is undetermined. Germline and junction disagree at one end, which may indicate a read error.

This CDR3 region has 15 residues. Whole-study results and caveats: Against clonotypes common to all four donors, non-shared ones had lower generation probabilities.

V and J are TRBV5-3 and TRBJ2-2, with 9 bases matching TRBD1. TRBV5-3 has ORF status, its function being uncertain. Material: naive CD4+ T cells sorted from blood. Stated subset: CD45RA+ positively selected. This clonotype originated in a man aged 25 to 45 in good health. CDR3 nucleotide sequence: TGTGCCAGCAGCTTAGGGACAGGGTACACCGGGGAGCTGTTTTTT. Encoded protein: CASSLGTGYTGELFF.